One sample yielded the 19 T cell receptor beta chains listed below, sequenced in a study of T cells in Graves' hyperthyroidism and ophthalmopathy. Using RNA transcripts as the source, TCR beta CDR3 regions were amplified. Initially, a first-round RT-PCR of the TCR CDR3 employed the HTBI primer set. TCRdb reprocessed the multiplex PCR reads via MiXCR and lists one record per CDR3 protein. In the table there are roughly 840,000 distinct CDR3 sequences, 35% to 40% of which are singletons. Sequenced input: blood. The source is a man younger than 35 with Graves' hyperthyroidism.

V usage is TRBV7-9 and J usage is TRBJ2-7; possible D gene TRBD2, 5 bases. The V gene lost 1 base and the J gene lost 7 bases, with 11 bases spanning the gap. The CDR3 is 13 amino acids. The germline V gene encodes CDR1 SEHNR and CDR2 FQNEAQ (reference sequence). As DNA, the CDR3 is TGTGCCAGCAGCTTAGACTTCTCGGGGGAGCAGTACTTC. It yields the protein CASSLDFSGEQYF.

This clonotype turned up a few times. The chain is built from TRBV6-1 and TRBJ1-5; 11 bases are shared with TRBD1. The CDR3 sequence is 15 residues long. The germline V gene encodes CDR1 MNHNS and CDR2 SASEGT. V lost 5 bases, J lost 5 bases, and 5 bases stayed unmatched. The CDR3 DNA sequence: TGTGCCAGCAGTTGGACAGGGGGCTACGATCAGCCCCAGCATTTT. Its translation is CASSWTGGYDQPQHF.

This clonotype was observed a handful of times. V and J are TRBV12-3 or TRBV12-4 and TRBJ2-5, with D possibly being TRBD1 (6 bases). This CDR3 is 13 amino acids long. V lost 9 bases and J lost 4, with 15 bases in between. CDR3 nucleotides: TGTGCCAGACAGGGTCCCAATCGAGAGACCCAGTACTTC. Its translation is CARQGPNRETQYF.

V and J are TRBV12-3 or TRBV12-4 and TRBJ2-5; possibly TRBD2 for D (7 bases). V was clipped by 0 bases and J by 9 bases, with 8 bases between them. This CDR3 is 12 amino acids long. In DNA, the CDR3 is TGTGCCAGCAGTTTAGCGCGGGGGCCCCAGTACTTC. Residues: CASSLARGPQYF.

In DNA, the CDR3 is TGTGCCAGCAGTGGCCGGAGTGAGAACAATCAGCCCCAGCATTTT. Translation gives CASSGRSENNQPQHF. The chain is built from TRBV6-1 and TRBJ1-5; D is uncertain. Germline loops: CDR1 MNHNS, CDR2 SASEGT. Deletions cut 4 bases from V and 3 bases from J, with 13 bases between. This CDR3 has 15 amino acids.

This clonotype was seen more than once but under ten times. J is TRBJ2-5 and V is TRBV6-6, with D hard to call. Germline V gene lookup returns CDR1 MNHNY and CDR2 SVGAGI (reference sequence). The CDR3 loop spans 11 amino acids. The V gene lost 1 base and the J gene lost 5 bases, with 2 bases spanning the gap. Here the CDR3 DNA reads TGTGCCAGCAGTTACTTCGAGACCCAGTACTTC. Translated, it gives CASSYFETQYF.

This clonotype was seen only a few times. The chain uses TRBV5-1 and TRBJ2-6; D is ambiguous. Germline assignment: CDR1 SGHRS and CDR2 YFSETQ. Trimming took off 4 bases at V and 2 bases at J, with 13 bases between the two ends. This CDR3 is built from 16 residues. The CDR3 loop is CASSIAPWAGANVLTF. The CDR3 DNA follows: TGCGCCAGCAGCATAGCCCCTTGGGCTGGGGCCAACGTCCTGACTTTC.

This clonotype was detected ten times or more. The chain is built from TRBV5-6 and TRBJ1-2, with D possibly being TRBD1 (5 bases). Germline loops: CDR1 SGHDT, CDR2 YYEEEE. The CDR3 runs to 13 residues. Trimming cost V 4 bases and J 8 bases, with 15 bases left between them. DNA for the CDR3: TGTGCCAGCAGCCTGATGGGGCCCTGGGGCTACACCTTC. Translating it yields CASSLMGPWGYTF.

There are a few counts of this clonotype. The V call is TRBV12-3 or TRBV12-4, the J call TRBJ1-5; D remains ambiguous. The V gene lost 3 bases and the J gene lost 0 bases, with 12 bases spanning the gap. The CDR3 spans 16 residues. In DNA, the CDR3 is TGTGCCAGCAGTTTCTCAGACGGTGCTAGCAATCAGCCCCAGCATTTT. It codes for CASSFSDGASNQPQHF.

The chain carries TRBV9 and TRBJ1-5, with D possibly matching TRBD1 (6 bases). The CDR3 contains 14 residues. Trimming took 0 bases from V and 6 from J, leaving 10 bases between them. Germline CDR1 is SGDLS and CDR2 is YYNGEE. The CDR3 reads CASSVGGGSQPQHF. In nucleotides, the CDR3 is TGTGCCAGCAGCGTAGGAGGGGGGAGTCAGCCCCAGCATTTT.

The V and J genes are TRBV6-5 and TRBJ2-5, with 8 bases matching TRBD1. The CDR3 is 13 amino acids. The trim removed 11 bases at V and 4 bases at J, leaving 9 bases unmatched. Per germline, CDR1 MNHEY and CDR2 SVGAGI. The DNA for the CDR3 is TGTGCCGGCACCCGGACAGGGACAGAGACCCAGTACTTC. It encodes CAGTRTGTETQYF.

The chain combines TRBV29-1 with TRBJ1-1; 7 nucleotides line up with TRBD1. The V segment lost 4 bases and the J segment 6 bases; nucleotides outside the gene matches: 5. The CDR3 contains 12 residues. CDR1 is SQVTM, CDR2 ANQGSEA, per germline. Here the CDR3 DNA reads TGCAGCGTTGGCAGGGGGGCCGCTGAAGCTTTCTTT. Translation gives CSVGRGAAEAFF.

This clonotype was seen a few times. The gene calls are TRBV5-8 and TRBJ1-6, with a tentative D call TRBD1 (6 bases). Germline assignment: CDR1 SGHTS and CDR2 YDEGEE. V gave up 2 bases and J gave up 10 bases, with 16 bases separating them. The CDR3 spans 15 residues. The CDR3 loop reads CASSFSGQIYSPLHF. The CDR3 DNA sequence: TGTGCCAGCAGCTTTTCGGGACAAATTTACTCACCCCTCCACTTT.

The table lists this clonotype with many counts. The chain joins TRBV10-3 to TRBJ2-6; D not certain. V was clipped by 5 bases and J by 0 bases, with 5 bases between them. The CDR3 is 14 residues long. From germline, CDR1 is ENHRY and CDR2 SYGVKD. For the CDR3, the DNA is TGTGCCATCAGTTTACGCTCTGGGGCCAACGTCCTGACTTTC. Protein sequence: CAISLRSGANVLTF.

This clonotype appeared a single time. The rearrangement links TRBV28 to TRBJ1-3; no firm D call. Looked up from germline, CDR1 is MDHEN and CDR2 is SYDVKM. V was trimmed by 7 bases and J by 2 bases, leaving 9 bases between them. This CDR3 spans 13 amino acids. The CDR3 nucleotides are TGTGCCAGCAAGGGAACCCCTGGAAACACCATATATTTT. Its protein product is CASKGTPGNTIYF.

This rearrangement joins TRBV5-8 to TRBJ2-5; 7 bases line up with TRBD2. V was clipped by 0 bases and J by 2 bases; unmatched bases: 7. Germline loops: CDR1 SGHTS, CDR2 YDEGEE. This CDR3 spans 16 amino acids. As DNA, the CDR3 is TGTGCCAGCAGCTTGGGGGCCTGGGGGGGGCAAGAGACCCAGTACTTC. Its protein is CASSLGAWGGQETQYF.

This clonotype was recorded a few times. The CDR3 reads CASSLIAGGPNEAFF. Written as DNA, the CDR3 is TGTGCCAGCAGCTTAATTGCAGGGGGCCCAAATGAAGCTTTCTTT. The V gene is TRBV11-3, the J gene TRBJ1-1, with 8 bases fitting TRBD1. Trimming took 2 bases from V and 7 from J; bases not matched to a gene: 9. This CDR3 has 15 amino acids. CDR1 is SGHNT, CDR2 YENEEA, per germline.

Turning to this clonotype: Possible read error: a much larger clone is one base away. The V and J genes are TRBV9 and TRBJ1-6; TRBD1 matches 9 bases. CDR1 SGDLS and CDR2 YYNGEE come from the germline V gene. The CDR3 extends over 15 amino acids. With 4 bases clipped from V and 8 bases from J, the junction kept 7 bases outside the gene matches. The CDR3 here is CASSLRTGDDSPLHF. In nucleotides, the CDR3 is TGTGCCAGCAGCCTTCGGACAGGGGACGATTCACCCCTCCACTTT.

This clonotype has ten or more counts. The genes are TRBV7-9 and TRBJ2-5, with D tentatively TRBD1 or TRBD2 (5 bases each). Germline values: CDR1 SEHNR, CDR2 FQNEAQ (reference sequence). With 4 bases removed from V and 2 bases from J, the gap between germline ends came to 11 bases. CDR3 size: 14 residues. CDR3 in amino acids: CASSSQGPQETQYF. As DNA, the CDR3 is TGTGCCAGCAGCTCTCAGGGACCACAAGAGACCCAGTACTTC. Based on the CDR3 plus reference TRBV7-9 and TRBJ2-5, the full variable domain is DTGVSQNPRHKITKRGQNVTFRCDPISEHNRLYWYRQTLGQGPEFLTYFQNEAQLEKSRLLSDRFSAERPKGSFSTLEIQRTEQGDSAMYLCASSSQGPQETQYFGPGTRLLVL.